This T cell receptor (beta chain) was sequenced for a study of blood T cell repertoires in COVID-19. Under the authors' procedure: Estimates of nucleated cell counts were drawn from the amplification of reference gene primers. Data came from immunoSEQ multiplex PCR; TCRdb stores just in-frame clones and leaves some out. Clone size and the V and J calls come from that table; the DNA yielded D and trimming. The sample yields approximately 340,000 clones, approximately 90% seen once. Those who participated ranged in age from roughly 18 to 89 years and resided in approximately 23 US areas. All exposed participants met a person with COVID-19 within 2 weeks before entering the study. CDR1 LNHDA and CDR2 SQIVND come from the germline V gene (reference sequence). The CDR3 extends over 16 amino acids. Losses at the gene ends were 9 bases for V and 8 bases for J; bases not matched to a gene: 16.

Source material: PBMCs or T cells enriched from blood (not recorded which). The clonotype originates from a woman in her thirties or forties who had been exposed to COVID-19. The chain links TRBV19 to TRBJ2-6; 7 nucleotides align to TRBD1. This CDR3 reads CASSTGFRLVTNVLTF. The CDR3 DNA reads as TGTGCCAGCTCGACAGGGTTTCGTTTGGTTACCAACGTCCTGACTTTC.